The 31 T cell receptor beta chains presented below share a single source sample, sequenced in a study of blood T cell repertoires in COVID-19. Assay: immunoSEQ multiplex PCR; the TCRdb copy retains only in-frame clones and omits some. The repertoire holds fewer than 300,000 clones, with about 85% as singletons. The sample taken for sequencing was PBMCs or T cells enriched from blood (not recorded which). Receptor source: a woman aged 45 to 65 who had recovered from COVID-19.

The chain couples TRBV29-1 to TRBJ2-4; TRBD1 is a possible D gene (5 bases). The length of the CDR3 is 13 residues. Trimming cost V 0 bases and J 6 bases, with 9 bases left between them. The germline CDR1 and CDR2 sequences are SQVTM and ANQGSEA. The CDR3: CSVEDGQGNIQYF. The CDR3 coding sequence is TGCAGCGTTGAAGATGGGCAGGGAAACATTCAGTACTTC.

The count of this clone is one. The V gene is TRBV7-2, the J gene TRBJ2-1; 7 bases map to TRBD2. V was clipped by 0 bases and J by 6 bases; unmatched bases: 2. Germline V CDR1 and CDR2: SGHTA, FQGNSA. CDR3 size: 14 residues. CDR3 loop: CASSLAGGPNEQFF. The CDR3 DNA reads as TGTGCCAGCAGCTTAGCGGGAGGGCCCAATGAGCAGTTCTTC.

The rearrangement uses TRBV19 and TRBJ1-5; TRBD1 matches 7 bases. The CDR3 loop spans 15 amino acids. Trimming took 5 bases from V and 7 from J; bases not matched to a gene: 11. The germline V gene encodes CDR1 LNHDA and CDR2 SQIVND (reference sequence). The CDR3 sequence is CASSSDRAGGQPQHF. CDR3 coding DNA: TGTGCCAGTAGTTCTGACAGGGCGGGAGGACAGCCCCAGCATTTT.

The V gene is TRBV5-4, the J gene TRBJ2-2; D remains unclear. Trimming stripped 4 bases from V and 3 bases from J, with 7 bases between. The CDR3 consists of 13 residues. CDR1 and CDR2 (germline): SGHNT, YYREEE (reference sequence). The CDR3 nucleotides read TGTGCCAGCAGCGTAGTTCACACCGGGGAGCTGTTTTTT. Its translation is CASSVVHTGELFF.

The DNA for the CDR3 is TGTGCCAGCAGCCAAATCGCAGGGGGATATAGCGGTCCAAGCTCCTACAATGAGCAGTTCTTC. As protein: CASSQIAGGYSGPSSYNEQFF. The V and J genes are TRBV3-1 (or the pseudogene TRBV3-2) and TRBJ2-1; D possibly corresponds to TRBD1 (7 bases). The CDR3 length is 21 residues. The germline V gene has CDR1 LGHDT and CDR2 YNNKEL (reference sequence). The V end lost 2 bases, the J end lost 0 bases, and 26 bases lay between the germline ends.

The chain links TRBV27 to TRBJ2-5; the D gene is possibly TRBD2 (5 bases). The CDR3 length is 16 residues. The germline V gene encodes CDR1 MNHEY and CDR2 SMNVEV (reference sequence). V lost 7 bases, J lost 3 bases, and 21 bases lay in between. The CDR3 bases are TGTGCCAGCACTTCACTTATGGGAGCAGGCAAAGAGACCCAGTACTTC. Translated: CASTSLMGAGKETQYF.

This clone was picked up a small number of times. The chain couples TRBV30 to TRBJ1-6; D remains ambiguous. Looked up from germline, CDR1 is GTSNPN and CDR2 is SVGIG (reference sequence). V lost 4 bases and J 0 bases, leaving 4 bases between the germline ends. This CDR3 has 13 amino acids. CDR3 amino acids: CAWISSYNSPLHF. In DNA form, the CDR3 reads TGTGCCTGGATCAGCTCCTATAATTCACCCCTCCACTTT.

The genes are TRBV5-1 and TRBJ2-1, with D unresolved. The V gene's germline CDR1 is SGHRS and CDR2 YFSETQ. Deletions cut 0 bases from V and 5 bases from J, with 9 bases between. The CDR3 consists of 14 residues. The CDR3 loop is CASSLGSRNNEQFF. CDR3 in DNA: TGCGCCAGCAGCTTGGGATCGCGAAACAATGAGCAGTTCTTC.

The rearrangement links TRBV4-1 to TRBJ1-2, with D unresolved. V lost 1 base and J 0 bases, leaving 12 bases between the germline ends. Germline V CDR1 and CDR2: MGHRA, YSYEKL. There are 16 residues in the CDR3. Written as DNA, the CDR3 is TGCGCCAGCAGCCAAGGTAGAGGCCGATCTAACTATGGCTACACCTTC. Translating gives CASSQGRGRSNYGYTF.

This clone has a single count. CDR3 protein: CASSLYPRLAGGNNEQFF. CDR3 DNA sequence: TGTGCCAGCAGTTTATACCCTAGACTAGCGGGGGGGAACAATGAGCAGTTCTTC. The chain carries TRBV27 and TRBJ2-1, with 14 bases matching TRBD2. V gave up 1 base and J gave up 5 bases; unmatched junction bases: 7. The germline gives CDR1 MNHEY, CDR2 SMNVEV (reference sequence). There are 18 residues in the CDR3.

This sequence joins TRBV7-9 and TRBJ2-1, with 7 bases lining up with TRBD2. CDR3 length equals 16 residues. The V gene end was trimmed by 4 bases and the J gene end by 5 bases; junction bases not matched to a gene: 11. Germline values: CDR1 SEHNR, CDR2 FQNEAQ (reference sequence). The CDR3 loop reads CASSSPSRGGDNEQFF. In DNA form, the CDR3 reads TGTGCCAGCAGCTCCCCTAGCCGGGGAGGGGACAATGAGCAGTTCTTC.

The CDR3 DNA is TGCAGCGTTGAGGACAGTTCTGGCGAGCAGTACTTC. Residues: CSVEDSSGEQYF. The V call is TRBV29-1, the J call TRBJ2-7; maybe TRBD1 (6 bases). CDR1 is SQVTM and CDR2 is ANQGSEA in the germline V gene. V was cut by 3 bases and J by 6 bases, with 12 bases left in between. The CDR3 contains 12 residues.

This clone was recorded once. This sequence joins TRBV27 and TRBJ2-7; D unclear. The CDR3 spans 11 residues. Germline CDR1 is MNHEY and CDR2 is SMNVEV (reference sequence). V gave up 6 bases and J gave up 4 bases, with 7 bases separating them. CDR3 region: CASRTNYEQYF. The DNA for the CDR3 is TGTGCCAGCAGAACTAATTACGAGCAGTACTTC.

The rearrangement joins TRBV29-1 to TRBJ2-2, with TRBD2 as a possible D gene (6 bases). Germline lookup yields CDR1 SQVTM and CDR2 ANQGSEA. This CDR3 spans 13 amino acids. V shed 4 bases and J shed 3 bases, with 9 bases lying between them. The DNA of the CDR3 is TGCAGCGTTGTGCGGGGAGACACCGGGGAGCTGTTTTTT. This sequence encodes CSVVRGDTGELFF.

V gene TRBV7-2 combines with J gene TRBJ2-7, with TRBD2 as a possible D gene (6 bases). Germline V gene lookup returns CDR1 SGHTA and CDR2 FQGNSA. Trimming took off 5 bases at V and 3 bases at J, with 20 bases between the two ends. This CDR3 is built from 16 residues. The CDR3 is CASSKGGSGPIYEQYF. The DNA for the CDR3 is TGTGCCAGCAGCAAAGGAGGGTCGGGTCCTATCTACGAGCAGTACTTC. Supplemented by reference TRBV7-2 and TRBJ2-7, the full variable domain reads GAGVSQSPSNKVTEKGKDVELRCDPISGHTALYWYRQSLGQGLEFLIYFQGNSAPDKSGLPSDRFSAERTGGSVSTLTIQRTQQEDSAVYLCASSKGGSGPIYEQYFGPGTRLTVT.

With regard to this clone: The same CDR3 can be traced to other DNA sequences in this sample. The chain recombines TRBV5-1 with TRBJ1-6; the match to TRBD1 covers 7 bases. The germline V gene has CDR1 SGHRS and CDR2 YFSETQ. With V trimmed by 0 bases and J by 7 bases, 1 base remained unmatched. The CDR3 contains 14 residues. The chain's CDR3 is CASSLDRGNSPLHF. The CDR3 bases are TGCGCCAGCAGCTTGGACAGGGGAAATTCACCCCTCCACTTT.

The chain combines TRBV6-6 with TRBJ1-6; TRBD1 matches 9 bases. The J segment lost 7 bases and the V segment lost 6 bases, leaving 4 bases of the junction unmatched. CDR1 is MNHNY and CDR2 is SVGAGI in the germline V gene (reference sequence). This CDR3 has 14 amino acids. The CDR3 nucleotides are TGTGCCAGCAGCCGGGACAGGGAAAATTCACCCCTCCACTTT. Translation gives CASSRDRENSPLHF.

The gene calls are TRBV4-3 and TRBJ2-7; 7 positions match TRBD1. The CDR3 length is 15 residues. From germline, CDR1 is LGHNA and CDR2 YSLEER. With V trimmed by 0 bases and J by 5 bases, 7 bases remained unmatched. The CDR3 DNA reads TGCGCCAGCAGCCAAGAGGGACAGCCGTGGCACGAGCAGTACTTC. It specifies CASSQEGQPWHEQYF.

The chain joins TRBV19 to TRBJ2-1, with 10 bases that match TRBD1. Trimming at V came to 5 bases and at J to 0 bases, leaving 1 base not matched to a gene. The germline CDR1 and CDR2 sequences are LNHDA and SQIVND (reference sequence). The CDR3 loop spans 15 amino acids. CDR3 sequence reads: CASSDRGLSYNEQFF. The DNA of the CDR3 is TGTGCCAGTAGTGACAGGGGGCTCTCCTACAATGAGCAGTTCTTC.

This clone was counted only a few times. The V call is TRBV24-1, the J call TRBJ1-1; no definite D call. Germline CDR1 KGHDR, CDR2 SFDVKD. The CDR3 contains 12 residues. V dropped 9 bases and J dropped 1 base, with 8 bases sitting between them. The CDR3 loop reads CATGGPNTEAFF. The CDR3 DNA sequence: TGTGCCACCGGAGGCCCGAACACTGAAGCTTTCTTT.

This clone has only a few counts. This chain uses TRBV9 with TRBJ1-5; maybe TRBD1 (5 bases). V was trimmed by 1 base and J by 0 bases, leaving 8 bases between them. Germline V lookup: CDR1 SGDLS, CDR2 YYNGEE. The CDR3 spans 15 residues. The CDR3 nucleotides read TGTGCCAGCAGCGTACAAGGGGATAGCAATCAGCCCCAGCATTTT. Its translation is CASSVQGDSNQPQHF.

This clone was detected a few times. V gene TRBV5-1 combines with J gene TRBJ2-1; 9 bases fit TRBD2. J was trimmed by 0 bases and V by 4 bases; bases with no gene match: 8. This CDR3 spans 17 amino acids. Germline CDR1 and CDR2: SGHRS and YFSETQ. DNA for the CDR3: TGCGCCAGCAGCCCGCCTCTAGCGGGATTCTCCTACAATGAGCAGTTCTTC. This codes for CASSPPLAGFSYNEQFF.

This clone appeared a few times. Other nucleotide sequences from this sample produce the same CDR3. J is TRBJ1-5 and V is TRBV7-2; D unresolved. Germline CDR1 is SGHTA and CDR2 is FQGNSA. This CDR3 spans 13 amino acids. Trimming left V 1 base short and J 2 bases short, with 3 bases between. The CDR3 protein is CASSLVGNQPQHF. The CDR3 DNA reads TGTGCCAGCAGCTTAGTCGGCAATCAGCCCCAGCATTTT.

The rearrangement links TRBV5-1 to TRBJ2-7; D perhaps matches TRBD1 (6 bases). The CDR3 has 14 residues. V was pared by 4 bases and J by 0 bases, with 11 bases between. The V gene's germline CDR1 is SGHRS and CDR2 YFSETQ. In DNA, the CDR3 is TGCGCCAGCAGCCACGGGACAAGCTCCTACGAGCAGTACTTC. Amino acids: CASSHGTSSYEQYF. The whole variable domain, remainder taken from reference TRBV5-1 and TRBJ2-7, is KAGVTQTPRYLIKTRGQQVTLSCSPISGHRSVSWYQQTPGQGLQFLFEYFSETQRNKGNFPGRFSGRQFSNSRSEMNVSTLELGDSALYLCASSHGTSSYEQYFGPGTRLTVT.

The chain carries TRBV24-1 and TRBJ2-7, with TRBD1 matching 10 bases. V shed 8 bases and J 6 bases; nucleotides not matched to a gene: 9. This CDR3 is 14 amino acids long. The germline V gene encodes CDR1 KGHDR and CDR2 SFDVKD. The CDR3 DNA sequence: TGTGCCACCAACCCCGGGACAGGGGTCGGCGAGCAGTACTTC. It is translated as CATNPGTGVGEQYF.

The chain couples TRBV28 to TRBJ2-7, with 13 positions matching TRBD2. Unmatched junction bases numbered 15, after V lost 6 bases and J lost 7 bases. The CDR3 is 17 residues long. Germline assignment: CDR1 MDHEN and CDR2 SYDVKM. The CDR3 sequence: CASSQRTSGSRLREQYF. The CDR3 DNA follows: TGTGCCAGCAGCCAAAGGACTAGCGGGAGTCGGCTGAGGGAGCAGTACTTC.

The rearrangement uses TRBV5-4 and TRBJ1-2; D is perhaps TRBD1 (5 bases). V lost 4 bases, J lost 10 bases, and 11 bases lay in between. The CDR3 has 11 residues. CDR1 and CDR2 (germline): SGHNT, YYREEE (reference sequence). For the CDR3, the DNA is TGTGCCAGCAGCCTGACAGTCGACTACACCTTC. It codes for CASSLTVDYTF.

This clone was seen just once. The rearrangement links TRBV19 to TRBJ1-1; D is undetermined. The CDR3 loop spans 13 amino acids. CDR1 and CDR2 from the germline V gene are LNHDA and SQIVND (reference sequence). The V and J ends lost 3 bases and 10 bases respectively, with 15 bases between them. This chain's CDR3 is CASSIGGPKGAFF. The CDR3 DNA follows: TGTGCCAGTAGTATTGGAGGGCCCAAGGGAGCTTTCTTT.

The rearrangement links TRBV7-3 to TRBJ2-3, with D possibly TRBD1 on 6 matching bases. Germline CDR1 is SGHTA and CDR2 is FQGTGA. There are 17 residues in the CDR3. V dropped 5 bases and J dropped 5 bases, with 23 bases sitting between them. Here the CDR3 DNA reads TGTGCCAGCAGCCTCCTTGCGGTGGGGGCCCCGGAAGATACGCAGTATTTT. Translated: CASSLLAVGAPEDTQYF.

The rearrangement links TRBV10-3 to TRBJ1-1, with D possibly being TRBD1 (6 bases). The CDR3 length is 14 residues. CDR1 and CDR2 from the germline V gene are ENHRY and SYGVKD. Trimming removed 6 bases from V and 3 bases from J, with 14 bases in between. CDR3 DNA sequence: TGTGCCATCAGGGGAGGGGGGGCAGACACTGAAGCTTTCTTT. This translates into CAIRGGGADTEAFF.

V and J are TRBV7-8 and TRBJ2-1; possibly TRBD1 for D (6 bases). Trimming took off 6 bases at V and 4 bases at J, with 16 bases between the two ends. Germline lookup yields CDR1 SGHVS and CDR2 FQNEAQ. This CDR3 has 15 amino acids. The CDR3 sequence is CASSLRDIIYNEQFF. For the CDR3, the DNA is TGTGCCAGCAGTCTAAGGGACATTATTTACAATGAGCAGTTCTTC.